Each of the 8 T cell receptor beta chains below was sequenced from the same sample in a study of identical twins. TCRdb passed the 5' RACE reads through MiXCR, listing each CDR3 protein once. The sample has 200,000 to 250,000 distinct CDR3 sequences, around 7% seen once. The same sample was also studied in work on yellow fever vaccine responses in identical twins.

Sequencing was performed on memory (CD45RO+) T cells sorted from blood. These receptors all stem from a woman aged 18-30 years in good health.

The CDR3 sequence is CAIKQVAGAEAFF. The CDR3 coding sequence is TGCGCCATCAAACAGGTCGCCGGCGCTGAAGCTTTCTTT. The chain is built from TRBV10-2 and TRBJ1-1, with a tentative D call TRBD1 (5 bases). There are 13 residues in the CDR3. CDR1 is WSHSY, CDR2 SAAADI, per germline. Trimming removed 10 bases at V and 6 bases at J, with 18 bases between.

This chain connects TRBV5-5 to TRBJ2-1; TRBD2 matches at 11 bases. The CDR3 totals 14 residues. V was clipped by 7 bases and J by 10 bases; unmatched bases: 10. Looked up from germline, CDR1 is SGHKS and CDR2 is YYEKEE (reference sequence). The CDR3 loop is CASGSGLAGGEQFF. CDR3 bases: TGTGCCAGCGGCTCTGGGCTAGCGGGAGGCGAGCAGTTCTTC. Using reference TRBV5-5 and TRBJ2-1 for the parts outside the CDR3, the full variable domain is DAGVTQSPTHLIKTRGQQVTLRCSPISGHKSVSWYQQVLGQGPQFIFQYYEKEERGRGNFPDRFSARQFPNYSSELNVNALLLGDSALYLCASGSGLAGGEQFFGPGTRLTVL.

The chain carries TRBV5-6 and TRBJ2-3; D not resolved. This CDR3 spans 14 amino acids. The V and J ends lost 1 base and 5 bases respectively, with 11 bases between them. Per germline, CDR1 SGHDT and CDR2 YYEEEE. The CDR3 loop is CASSLYPELDTQYF. The CDR3 region has the DNA TGTGCCAGCAGCTTGTATCCGGAGTTAGATACGCAGTATTTT.

In its sample, this clonotype was seen many times. The rearrangement joins TRBV4-2 to TRBJ2-3; 7 bases align to TRBD2. CDR3 length: 16 residues. Germline V gene lookup returns CDR1 LGHNA and CDR2 YNFKEQ. V was clipped by 3 bases and J by 0 bases; unmatched bases: 6. CDR3 coding DNA: TGTGCCAGCAGCCATACCCTTAGCGGGAGCACAGATACGCAGTATTTT. This sequence encodes CASSHTLSGSTDTQYF.

This clonotype was detected ten times or more. The rearrangement joins TRBV7-2 to TRBJ2-2; D is uncertain. V lost 6 bases to trimming and J lost 7 bases, with 9 bases between them. The CDR3 is made up of 12 amino acids. Looked up from germline, CDR1 is SGHTA and CDR2 is FQGNSA. The CDR3 protein is CASSPPIGELFF. CDR3 in DNA: TGTGCCAGCAGTCCCCCGATCGGGGAGCTGTTTTTT. Supplemented by reference TRBV7-2 and TRBJ2-2, the full variable domain reads GAGVSQSPSNKVTEKGKDVELRCDPISGHTALYWYRQSLGQGLEFLIYFQGNSAPDKSGLPSDRFSAERTGGSVSTLTIQRTQQEDSAVYLCASSPPIGELFFGEGSRLTVL.

The chain links TRBV7-9 to TRBJ2-1; 10 bases fit TRBD1. V gave up 1 base and J gave up 6 bases; unmatched junction bases: 0. The germline CDR1 and CDR2 sequences are SEHNR and FQNEAQ (reference sequence). CDR3 length equals 14 residues. CDR3 sequence (DNA): TGTGCCAGCAGCTTAGGGGACAGGGGCAATGAGCAGTTCTTC. Its translation: CASSLGDRGNEQFF.

This clonotype was seen a handful of times. The gene calls are TRBV10-3 and TRBJ1-2; the match to TRBD1 covers 7 bases. This CDR3 comprises 13 residues. V gave up 6 bases and J gave up 4 bases; unmatched junction bases: 5. Looked up from germline, CDR1 is ENHRY and CDR2 is SYGVKD. The CDR3: CAISLDRPYGYTF. The CDR3 nucleotides read TGTGCCATCAGCTTGGACAGGCCCTATGGCTACACCTTC.

In its sample, this clonotype was seen a few times. This chain uses TRBV5-4 with TRBJ2-3; 7 bases fit TRBD2. Losses at the gene ends were 0 bases for V and 5 bases for J; bases not matched to a gene: 18. Germline V gene lookup returns CDR1 SGHNT and CDR2 YYREEE (reference sequence). CDR3 length: 19 amino acids. The CDR3 protein is CASSLAGGFKKSRGDTQYF. The CDR3 DNA sequence: TGTGCCAGCAGCTTGGCCGGGGGGTTCAAAAAGTCGCGGGGAGATACGCAGTATTTT.